What follows are 5 T cell receptor beta chains derived from one specimen sequenced in a study of memory CD4+ T cells and cytomegalovirus serostatus. Assay used: immunoSEQ multiplex PCR; TCRdb lists only in-frame clones, some missing. The sample includes approximately 61,000 clones, around 80% of them seen just once. The sort gate was single viable CD3+CD4+CD8-CD45RO+ cells for memory CD4+ T cells. Source material: memory CD4+ T cells from blood. All receptors derive from an adult in good health and CMV-seronegative. Some clones in this sample may be carry-over from other donors' samples.

In nucleotides, the CDR3 is TGTGCCAGCAGCGAAACAGGGGGCGCCGGCTACACCTTC. Translation gives CASSETGGAGYTF. The chain recombines TRBV5-4 with TRBJ1-2; 9 nucleotides match TRBD1. Germline V gene sequence: CDR1 SGHNT, CDR2 YYREEE (reference sequence). V lost 4 bases to trimming and J lost 8 bases; unmatched junction nucleotides: 6. The CDR3 length is 13 residues.

This clone showed up just a few times. J is TRBJ1-1 and V is TRBV20-1; no clear D. This CDR3 region has 10 residues. The germline V gene has CDR1 DFQATT and CDR2 SNEGSKA (reference sequence). V lost 6 bases to trimming and J lost 5 bases, with 7 bases between them. The CDR3 nucleotides are TGCAGTGCGCTAGGTACTGAAGCTTTCTTT. This encodes CSALGTEAFF.

This clone showed up just a few times. This chain links TRBV4-1 with TRBJ1-2; TRBD1 is a possible D gene (5 bases). The CDR3 length is 15 residues. Trimming shortened V by 0 bases and J by 8 bases, and 16 bases separated the two germline ends. Per the germline V gene, CDR1 is MGHRA and CDR2 is YSYEKL. In DNA, the CDR3 is TGCGCCAGCAGCCAAGAACCAGGGATAGGAAAGGGCTACACCTTC. Translating gives CASSQEPGIGKGYTF.

The rearrangement uses TRBV4-2 and TRBJ2-3; D call uncertain. Trimming pared 1 base from V and 4 bases from J, leaving 9 bases between. The CDR3 loop spans 14 amino acids. Germline V gene data show CDR1 as LGHNA and CDR2 as YNFKEQ. CDR3 amino acids: CASSQVGHSDTQYF. In DNA form, the CDR3 reads TGTGCCAGCAGCCAAGTTGGGCATTCAGATACGCAGTATTTT.

The gene calls are TRBV6-5 and TRBJ1-1; TRBD1 is a possible D gene (5 bases). The CDR3 consists of 15 residues. Per the germline V gene, CDR1 is MNHEY and CDR2 is SVGAGI. Trimming cost V 8 bases and J 4 bases, with 20 bases left between them. Written as DNA, the CDR3 is TGTGCCAGCGGCAAACCTGTCCGGAGGGGCACTGAAGCTTTCTTT. Translating it yields CASGKPVRRGTEAFF.